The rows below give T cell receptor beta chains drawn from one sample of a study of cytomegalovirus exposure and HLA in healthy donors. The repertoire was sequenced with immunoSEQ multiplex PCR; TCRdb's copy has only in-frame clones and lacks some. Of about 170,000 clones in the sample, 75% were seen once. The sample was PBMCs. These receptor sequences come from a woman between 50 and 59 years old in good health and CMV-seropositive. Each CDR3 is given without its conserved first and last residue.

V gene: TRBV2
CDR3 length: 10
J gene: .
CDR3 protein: ATKRSSYEQY

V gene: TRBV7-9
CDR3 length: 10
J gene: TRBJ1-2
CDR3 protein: SSSFVGGVLG

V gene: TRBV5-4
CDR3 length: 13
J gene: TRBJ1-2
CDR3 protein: ASSLAGQGGRGYT

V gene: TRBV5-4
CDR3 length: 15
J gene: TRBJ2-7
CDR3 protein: ASSLAPLTVRSYEQY

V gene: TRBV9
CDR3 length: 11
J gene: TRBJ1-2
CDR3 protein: ASSVAQGGSYT

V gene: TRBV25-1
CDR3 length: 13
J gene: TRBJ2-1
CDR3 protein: ASSDSGRGHNEQF

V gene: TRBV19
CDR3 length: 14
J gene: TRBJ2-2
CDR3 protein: ASSMRFGGAGGELF

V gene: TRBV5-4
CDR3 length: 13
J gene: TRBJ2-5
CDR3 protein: ASSTGSDRGQTQY

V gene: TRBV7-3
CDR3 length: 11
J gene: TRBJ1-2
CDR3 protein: ASSLVGGESYT

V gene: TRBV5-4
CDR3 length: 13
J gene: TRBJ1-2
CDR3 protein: ASSSRPGQGVGYT

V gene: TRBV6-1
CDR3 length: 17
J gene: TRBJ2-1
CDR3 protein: ASSGGGRRGGLGYNEQF

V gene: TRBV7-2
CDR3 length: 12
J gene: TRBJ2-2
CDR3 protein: ASSRDLDTGELF

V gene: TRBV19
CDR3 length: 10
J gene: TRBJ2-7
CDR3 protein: AAGGGLYEQY

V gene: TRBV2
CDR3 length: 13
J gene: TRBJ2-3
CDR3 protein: ASRAHGTVSPTQY

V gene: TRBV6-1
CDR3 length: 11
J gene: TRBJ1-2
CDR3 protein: ASSVGQGFGYT

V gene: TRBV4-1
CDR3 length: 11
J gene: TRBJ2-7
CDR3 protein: ASSRDRGYEQY

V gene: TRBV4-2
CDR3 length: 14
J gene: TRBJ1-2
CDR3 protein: ASSQVMGTGVEGYT

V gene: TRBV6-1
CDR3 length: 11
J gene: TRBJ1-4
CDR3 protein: ASTLDSNEKLF

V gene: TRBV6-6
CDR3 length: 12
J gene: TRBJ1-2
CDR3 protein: ASEGTGINYGYT

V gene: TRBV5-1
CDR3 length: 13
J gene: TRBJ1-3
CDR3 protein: ASSEQGVSGNTIY

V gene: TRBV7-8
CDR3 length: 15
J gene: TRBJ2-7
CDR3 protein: ASSLESRRWTTYEQY

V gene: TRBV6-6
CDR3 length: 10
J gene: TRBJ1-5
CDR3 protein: ASSYEGWPQH

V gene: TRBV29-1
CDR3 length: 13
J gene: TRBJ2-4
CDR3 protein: SVNNRGNGKNIQY

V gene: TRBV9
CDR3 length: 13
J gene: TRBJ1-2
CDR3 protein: ASSPHRTGDYGYT

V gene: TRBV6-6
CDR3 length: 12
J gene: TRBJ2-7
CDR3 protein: ASRTTEGGLEQY

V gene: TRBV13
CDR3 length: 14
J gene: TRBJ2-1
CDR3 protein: ASSHGDQNDYNEQF

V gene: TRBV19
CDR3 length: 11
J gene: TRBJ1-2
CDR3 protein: ASSIGGNYGYT